These 20 T cell receptor beta chains were all obtained from the same sample, sequenced in a study of memory B cells and T cells in multiple sclerosis. These receptors have no identified antigens. TCRdb keeps only in-frame clones here, not all; method: immunoSEQ multiplex PCR. The table has 46,000 or so clones, about four fifths seen once. Stimulus-free culture yielded autoproliferating CFSE-dim and non-proliferating CFSE-high T cells, each sequenced separately. Cultures began with fewer than 5.5x10^7 CFSE-labeled PBMCs, unstimulated for 6 to 7 days, with replicate wells pooled. The sample taken for sequencing was PBMCs from blood kept in culture. The receptor source for this set is a human donor with multiple sclerosis.

The V and J genes are TRBV5-1 and TRBJ2-2; D is unresolved. V was trimmed by 0 bases and J by 3 bases, leaving 9 bases between them. The CDR3 covers 15 residues. The germline gives CDR1 SGHRS, CDR2 YFSETQ. DNA of the CDR3: TGCGCCAGCAGCTTGGGTGGGGTCGACACCGGGGAGCTGTTTTTT. Encoded protein: CASSLGGVDTGELFF.

The chain carries TRBV2 and TRBJ1-2; D possibly corresponds to TRBD1 (6 bases). The CDR3 length is 14 residues. The germline gives CDR1 SNHLY, CDR2 FYNNEI. Deletions cut 0 bases from V and 3 bases from J, with 8 bases between. As DNA, the CDR3 is TGTGCCAGCAGTGAAGCGGGGGCCTACTATGGCTACACCTTC. This codes for CASSEAGAYYGYTF.

The V call is TRBV5-4, the J call TRBJ2-5; D may be TRBD1 (6 bases). The CDR3 length is 15 residues. V lost 1 base and J lost 2, with 12 bases in between. The germline V gene has CDR1 SGHNT and CDR2 YYREEE (reference sequence). The CDR3 region is CASSLRAGQQETQYF. For the CDR3, the DNA is TGTGCCAGCAGCTTGCGGGCCGGACAGCAAGAGACCCAGTACTTC.

The CDR3 DNA sequence: TGCGCCAGCAGCCAACAGGCGCTGGACACTGAAGCTTTCTTT. This codes for CASSQQALDTEAFF. V usage is TRBV5-1 and J usage is TRBJ1-1; perhaps TRBD1 as D (5 bases). V was trimmed by 4 bases and J by 3 bases, leaving 13 bases between them. Germline CDR1 SGHRS, CDR2 YFSETQ. The CDR3 runs to 14 residues.

This clone was observed a single time. This chain connects TRBV12-5 to TRBJ2-1; possibly TRBD2 for D (5 bases). V lost 1 base, J lost 12 bases, and 13 bases lay in between. Germline values: CDR1 LGHNT, CDR2 FRNRAP. CDR3 size: 13 residues. The CDR3 coding sequence is TGTGCTAGTGGTTTGGAGACCGGACTGCCGCAGTTCTTC. The encoded protein is CASGLETGLPQFF.

The chain recombines TRBV7-2 with TRBJ1-5; 7 bases match TRBD1. The CDR3 totals 15 residues. Germline V CDR1 and CDR2: SGHTA, FQGNSA. J lost 3 bases, V lost 5 bases, and 7 bases had no gene match. CDR3 protein: CASSMTGTVNQPQHF. The DNA of the CDR3 is TGTGCCAGCAGCATGACAGGGACCGTCAATCAGCCCCAGCATTTT.

This clone was counted only a few times. The rearrangement joins TRBV19 to TRBJ2-3; D uncertain. CDR3 length equals 14 residues. Germline CDR1 is LNHDA and CDR2 is SQIVND (reference sequence). Trimming pared 4 bases from V and 0 bases from J, leaving 8 bases between. The CDR3 is CASSKASSTDTQYF. CDR3 coding DNA: TGTGCCAGTAGTAAGGCCTCTAGCACAGATACGCAGTATTTT.

The count of this clone is one. CDR3 in DNA: TGCGCCAGCAGCTTGGGAGACAGGGGATTTAGGAACGAGCAGTACTTC. It is translated as CASSLGDRGFRNEQYF. The V call is TRBV5-1, the J call TRBJ2-7; 8 bases fit TRBD1. CDR1 is SGHRS, CDR2 YFSETQ, per germline. V dropped 0 bases and J dropped 5; count of bases not matched to a gene: 10. The CDR3 is 16 residues long.

This clone has a handful of counts. This chain joins TRBV7-3 and TRBJ2-5; 14 nucleotides match TRBD2. The CDR3 has 16 amino acids. Germline V gene lookup returns CDR1 SGHTA and CDR2 FQGTGA. V gave up 5 bases and J gave up 4 bases; unmatched junction bases: 6. The CDR3 coding sequence is TGTGCCAGCAGCCCCGAAGGACTAGCGGGGGGAGAGACCCAGTACTTC. It translates to CASSPEGLAGGETQYF.

This chain joins TRBV7-2 and TRBJ2-5; D remains unclear. Germline V gene sequence: CDR1 SGHTA, CDR2 FQGNSA. The CDR3 spans 12 residues. The V gene lost 1 base and the J gene lost 2 bases, with 2 bases spanning the gap. DNA of the CDR3: TGTGCCAGCAGCTTAGGGCAAGAGACCCAGTACTTC. Residues: CASSLGQETQYF.

The chain carries TRBV9 and TRBJ1-3; TRBD1 agrees at 7 bases. CDR1 is SGDLS and CDR2 is YYNGEE in the germline V gene. V lost 0 bases, J lost 0 bases, and 12 bases stayed unmatched. CDR3 length equals 19 residues. CDR3 in amino acids: CASSVGTQGLIASGNTIYF. The CDR3 DNA follows: TGTGCCAGCAGCGTAGGGACACAGGGGCTGATAGCCTCTGGAAACACCATATATTTT.

CDR3 region: CASSLSPRGKETQYF. DNA of the CDR3: TGTGCCAGCAGTTTATCCCCCCGGGGGAAAGAGACCCAGTACTTC. The V and J genes are TRBV27 and TRBJ2-5; D is perhaps TRBD2 (6 bases). The germline V and J ends were trimmed by 0 bases and 3 bases, with 11 bases remaining between them. Looked up from germline, CDR1 is MNHEY and CDR2 is SMNVEV (reference sequence). This CDR3 has 15 residues.

CDR3 region: CASSMMGLSGAQYF. CDR3 in DNA: TGTGCCAGTAGTATGATGGGGCTTTCTGGGGCCCAGTACTTC. The chain employs TRBV19 and TRBJ2-5, with D possibly matching TRBD1 (5 bases). The germline V gene has CDR1 LNHDA and CDR2 SQIVND (reference sequence). The CDR3 extends over 14 amino acids. Trimming removed 3 bases at V and 9 bases at J, with 17 bases between.

The genes are TRBV2 and TRBJ1-5; D might be TRBD1 (5 bases). The V gene lost 3 bases and the J gene lost 3 bases, with 9 bases spanning the gap. Germline V gene data show CDR1 as SNHLY and CDR2 as FYNNEI. The CDR3 is 14 amino acids. CDR3 nucleotide sequence: TGTGCCAGCAGTGACGGGGGTACCAATCAGCCCCAGCATTTT. Its translation is CASSDGGTNQPQHF.

This sequence joins TRBV7-9 and TRBJ2-5; D might be TRBD1 (6 bases). The DNA end is a closer match to TRBJ2-7, so the J assignment may be wrong. This CDR3 comprises 15 residues. Germline V CDR1 and CDR2: SEHNR, FQNEAQ (reference sequence). The CDR3 DNA sequence: TGTGCCAGCAGCTTAGAGGCAGGGGTTGCCTACGAGCAGTACTTC. Amino acid sequence: CASSLEAGVAYEQYF.

There are a few counts of this clone. CDR3 residues: CASSQASGTGVEKLFF. The CDR3 nucleotides read TGCGCCAGCAGCCAAGCATCAGGGACAGGGGTCGAAAAACTGTTTTTT. V and J are TRBV4-1 and TRBJ1-4, with 10 bases aligning to TRBD1. V gave up 1 base and J gave up 8 bases; unmatched junction bases: 7. Germline-derived CDR1 and CDR2 are MGHRA and YSYEKL. This CDR3 has 16 amino acids.

This sequence joins TRBV5-5 and TRBJ2-7; D is undetermined. Germline V gene sequence: CDR1 SGHKS, CDR2 YYEKEE (reference sequence). The CDR3 spans 17 residues. Trimming left V 0 bases short and J 2 bases short, with 18 bases between. CDR3 sequence: CASSLGFLAQLPYEQYF. DNA for the CDR3: TGTGCCAGCAGCTTGGGGTTCCTGGCCCAATTACCCTACGAGCAGTACTTC.

The V and J genes are TRBV28 and TRBJ2-7; TRBD1 aligns across 12 bases. V shed 5 bases and J 3 bases; nucleotides not matched to a gene: 14. This CDR3 spans 18 amino acids. In germline, CDR1 is MDHEN, CDR2 SYDVKM. CDR3 in amino acids: CASSPSKRGQGAIYEQYF. CDR3 nucleotides: TGTGCCAGCAGTCCCTCAAAACGGGGACAGGGGGCCATCTACGAGCAGTACTTC.

The V call is TRBV2, the J call TRBJ2-5, with 9 bases fitting TRBD2. Germline lookup yields CDR1 SNHLY and CDR2 FYNNEI. The CDR3 spans 17 residues. After removal of 8 bases from V and 5 bases from J, the junction contained 18 bases not matched to a gene. CDR3 DNA sequence: TGTGCCAGCTTTCCTCTAAAGGGCGGGGGGGCAGGCGAGACCCAGTACTTC. As protein: CASFPLKGGGAGETQYF.

The V and J genes are TRBV29-1 and TRBJ2-7; D possibly matches TRBD1 or TRBD2 (5 bases each). V lost 7 bases and J lost 0, with 16 bases in between. Per germline, CDR1 SQVTM and CDR2 ANQGSEA. CDR3 length: 14 amino acids. The CDR3 spells CSALTGPSSYEQYF. The CDR3 region has the DNA TGCAGCGCCTTGACGGGACCTAGCTCCTACGAGCAGTACTTC.